Listed here are 21 T cell receptor beta chains from one sample, sequenced in a study of shared clonotypes between healthy human individuals. Method: immunoSEQ multiplex PCR; TCRdb's copy keeps in-frame clones and lacks some. In the table there are about 2.4 million clones, over 85% of which are singletons. Sequencing was carried out using naive CD4+ T cells from PBMCs. Subset specified: CD45RA+ positively selected. The origin of the receptors is a man aged 18 to 30 in good health. Some clones in this sample may be carry-over from other donors' samples.

The chain combines TRBV6-5 with TRBJ2-2; TRBD1 is a possible D gene (5 bases). With 3 bases removed from V and 5 bases from J, the gap between germline ends came to 10 bases. Germline V gene lookup returns CDR1 MNHEY and CDR2 SVGAGI. This CDR3 region has 14 residues. CDR3 coding DNA: TGTGCCAGCAGTTATGACAGTACGACCGGGGAGCTGTTTTTT. It specifies CASSYDSTTGELFF.

This chain uses TRBV6-1 with TRBJ1-3, with a tentative D call TRBD1 (6 bases). The CDR3 contains 14 residues. Germline V gene data show CDR1 as MNHNS and CDR2 as SASEGT. V lost 8 bases and J lost 0, with 11 bases in between. CDR3 nucleotides: TGTGCCAGCCTGACAGGCTCCTCTGGAAACACCATATATTTT. Amino acids: CASLTGSSGNTIYF.

Concerning this clone itself: The sample carries other DNA sequences with the same CDR3. The gene calls are TRBV6-5 and TRBJ2-7; D may match TRBD1 or TRBD2 (5 bases each). Trimming took off 0 bases at V and 0 bases at J, with 9 bases between the two ends. The CDR3 spans 15 residues. Germline loops: CDR1 MNHEY, CDR2 SVGAGI. Here the CDR3 DNA reads TGTGCCAGCAGTTACTCCGGGACCAGCTCCTACGAGCAGTACTTC. This codes for CASSYSGTSSYEQYF.

About this clone: Other DNA sequences from this sample encode an identical CDR3 as well. The rearrangement links TRBV5-1 to TRBJ1-5; D gene uncertain. The V gene lost 0 bases and the J gene lost 3 bases, with 7 bases spanning the gap. Germline CDR1 SGHRS, CDR2 YFSETQ. This CDR3 spans 14 amino acids. CDR3 nucleotide sequence: TGCGCCAGCAGCTTGGACAGCCCCAATCAGCCCCAGCATTTT. Its protein product is CASSLDSPNQPQHF.

V gene TRBV6-6 combines with J gene TRBJ1-1; D unresolved. Trimming took 4 bases from V and 4 from J, leaving 13 bases between them. CDR3 size: 14 residues. Germline V gene lookup returns CDR1 MNHNY and CDR2 SVGAGI (reference sequence). CDR3 loop: CASSFDGRPTEAFF. The CDR3 bases are TGTGCCAGCAGTTTTGACGGCCGGCCCACTGAAGCTTTCTTT.

This chain links TRBV28 with TRBJ2-7, with D tentatively TRBD1 or TRBD2 (5 bases each). Between the trimmed V and J ends, which lost 1 base and 3 bases, there was a span of 13 bases. Looked up from germline, CDR1 is MDHEN and CDR2 is SYDVKM. The CDR3 loop spans 15 amino acids. In DNA, the CDR3 is TGTGCCAGCAGTTTATTGGGGGAAACGGACTACGAGCAGTACTTC. It specifies CASSLLGETDYEQYF.

The V call is TRBV2, the J call TRBJ2-7; TRBD2 might be the D (5 bases). CDR1 is SNHLY, CDR2 FYNNEI, per germline. The CDR3 contains 14 residues. Trimming cost V 6 bases and J 5 bases, with 17 bases left between them. The chain's CDR3 is CASRTSLRVNEQYF. CDR3 nucleotide sequence: TGTGCCAGCAGGACCAGCTTGCGGGTCAACGAGCAGTACTTC.

The rearrangement uses TRBV6-1 and TRBJ1-1, with unresolved D. This CDR3 is built from 12 residues. Trimming pared 8 bases from V and 0 bases from J, leaving 7 bases between. Germline values: CDR1 MNHNS, CDR2 SASEGT. CDR3 DNA: TGTGCCAGCCGTTGGATGAACACTGAAGCTTTCTTT. Translation: CASRWMNTEAFF.

This clone came up once. The J gene is TRBJ2-1, the V gene TRBV7-2; D remains ambiguous. Germline V gene lookup returns CDR1 SGHTA and CDR2 FQGNSA. This CDR3 has 15 residues. V dropped 0 bases and J dropped 12 bases, with 18 bases sitting between them. In nucleotides, the CDR3 is TGTGCCAGCAGCTTAGCCTCCACCGATCGTAAGTGGCAGTTCTTC. Its translation is CASSLASTDRKWQFF. Together with reference TRBV7-2 and TRBJ2-1, the CDR3 gives the full variable domain: GAGVSQSPSNKVTEKGKDVELRCDPISGHTALYWYRQSLGQGLEFLIYFQGNSAPDKSGLPSDRFSAERTGGSVSTLTIQRTQQEDSAVYLCASSLASTDRKWQFFGPGTRLTVL.

Remarks on this clone: The same CDR3 arises from other DNA sequences in this sample as well. The chain carries TRBV9 and TRBJ2-3; the D call may be TRBD1 or TRBD2 (5 bases each). Trimming removed 4 bases at V and 0 bases at J, with 12 bases between. The length of the CDR3 is 15 residues. Germline values: CDR1 SGDLS, CDR2 YYNGEE. As DNA, the CDR3 is TGTGCCAGCAGCCCCCTTGGGGGAAGCACAGATACGCAGTATTTT. It specifies CASSPLGGSTDTQYF.

This clone came up once. Other DNA sequences in this sample translate to the same CDR3. The chain carries TRBV6-5 and TRBJ1-5, with a possible D match to TRBD1 (5 bases). Germline V CDR1 and CDR2: MNHEY, SVGAGI. Trimming removed 5 bases from V and 2 bases from J, with 10 bases in between. CDR3 length equals 14 residues. The CDR3 loop is CASSPGTGNQPQHF. As DNA, the CDR3 is TGTGCCAGCAGTCCAGGGACCGGCAATCAGCCCCAGCATTTT.

The CDR3 bases are TGCGCCAGCTCCCCCGGTGCCTACGAGCAGTACTTC. The encoded protein is CASSPGAYEQYF. The V and J genes are TRBV5-1 and TRBJ2-5; D gene unclear. The J call may be incorrect, as the DNA end agrees better with TRBJ2-7. Germline CDR1 is SGHRS and CDR2 is YFSETQ. The CDR3 contains 12 residues.

The J gene is TRBJ2-7, the V gene TRBV18, with unresolved D. Germline assignment: CDR1 KGHSH and CDR2 LQKENI. This CDR3 is 13 amino acids long. V was trimmed by 5 bases and J by 6 bases, leaving 14 bases between them. CDR3 loop: CASSTHTEGEQYF. In DNA, the CDR3 is TGTGCCAGCTCAACACATACAGAAGGCGAGCAGTACTTC.

This sequence joins TRBV28 and TRBJ2-7; 7 nucleotides match TRBD2. The CDR3 spans 15 residues. CDR1 and CDR2 from the germline V gene are MDHEN and SYDVKM. Trimming cost V 2 bases and J 5 bases; bases outside gene matches: 9. The CDR3 coding sequence is TGTGCCAGCAGTTTAGTCGCCGGACTAGATAACGAGCAGTACTTC. Residues: CASSLVAGLDNEQYF.

In this sample, this clone turned up once. The chain carries TRBV7-2 and TRBJ2-7; 15 nucleotides match TRBD2. This CDR3 comprises 18 residues. Germline V gives CDR1 SGHTA, CDR2 FQGNSA. V trimming: 5 bases; J trimming: 7 bases; junction bases outside the gene matches: 15. CDR3 region: CASSVGLAGGFTGYEQYF. The CDR3 DNA reads TGTGCCAGCAGCGTAGGACTAGCGGGAGGGTTTACGGGCTATGAGCAGTACTTC. The full variable domain, rest sourced from reference TRBV7-2 and TRBJ2-7, is GAGVSQSPSNKVTEKGKDVELRCDPISGHTALYWYRQSLGQGLEFLIYFQGNSAPDKSGLPSDRFSAERTGGSVSTLTIQRTQQEDSAVYLCASSVGLAGGFTGYEQYFGPGTRLTVT.

The chain joins TRBV9 to TRBJ1-3; 7 nucleotides align to TRBD1. The junction had 9 bases not matched to a gene; V was cut back by 3 bases and J by 0 bases. This CDR3 spans 17 amino acids. Germline CDR1 is SGDLS and CDR2 is YYNGEE. DNA for the CDR3: TGTGCCAGCAGCGCGAGCCCGGGACAGTACTCTGGAAACACCATATATTTT. Its protein product is CASSASPGQYSGNTIYF.

The CDR3 is CASSLGTRLNEQFF. The DNA for the CDR3 is TGTGCCAGCAGCTTAGGTACTAGGCTAAATGAGCAGTTCTTC. The chain combines TRBV7-2 with TRBJ2-1, with D tentatively TRBD2 (5 bases). This CDR3 is 14 amino acids long. Per the germline V gene, CDR1 is SGHTA and CDR2 is FQGNSA. V was pared by 1 base and J by 7 bases, with 11 bases between.

The J gene is TRBJ1-1, the V gene TRBV5-6, with D maybe TRBD1 (6 bases). CDR3 length: 14 residues. Germline CDR1 SGHDT, CDR2 YYEEEE. Trimming pared 0 bases from V and 5 bases from J, leaving 11 bases between. The CDR3 DNA reads TGTGCCAGCAGCTTGGAAAGGGGGACTACTGAAGCTTTCTTT. Encoded protein: CASSLERGTTEAFF.

This clone was counted a single time. J is TRBJ2-2 and V is TRBV28, with 11 bases identical to TRBD1. The CDR3 covers 16 residues. V lost 2 bases, J lost 7 bases, and 6 bases stayed unmatched. The germline V gene encodes CDR1 MDHEN and CDR2 SYDVKM. The CDR3 loop reads CASSLKDRGRGGELFF. For the CDR3, the DNA is TGTGCCAGCAGTTTAAAGGACAGGGGGCGCGGCGGGGAGCTGTTTTTT.

This chain joins TRBV7-8 and TRBJ2-7; the D gene is possibly TRBD2 (6 bases). From germline, CDR1 is SGHVS and CDR2 FQNEAQ. The length of the CDR3 is 15 residues. V lost 2 bases to trimming and J lost 2 bases, with 13 bases between them. CDR3 residues: CASSLSRTTTYEQYF. In nucleotides, the CDR3 is TGTGCCAGCAGCTTAAGCCGGACTACCACCTACGAGCAGTACTTC.

This clone has a single count. The V gene is TRBV30, the J gene TRBJ2-6; D unclear. The CDR3 extends over 16 amino acids. The germline V gene has CDR1 GTSNPN and CDR2 SVGIG (reference sequence). Between the trimmed V and J ends, which lost 0 bases and 1 base, there was a span of 10 bases. CDR3 sequence (DNA): TGTGCCTGGAGTGTAAATTGGGTTTCTGGGGCCAACGTCCTGACTTTC. Translation gives CAWSVNWVSGANVLTF.